This passage covers 19 T cell receptor beta chains from one sample sequenced in a study of Ad26.COV2.S vaccination and SARS-CoV-2 variants. Treatment: roughly 20 received Ad26.COV2.S at low or high dose, single or two shots; several received placebo; per-sample allocation not given. On day 63 after the first injection, vaccine and placebo recipients gave samples. Assay used: immunoSEQ multiplex PCR; TCRdb lists only in-frame clones, some missing. The sample holds about 480,000 clones, roughly 87% seen once. Sequences were derived from peripheral blood, sampled in a trial of Ad26.COV2.S vaccine versus placebo. The receptors were gathered from a person between 18 and 65 years old who received the Ad26.COV2.S COVID-19 vaccine or a placebo.

V usage is TRBV6-4 and J usage is TRBJ2-2; TRBD2 matches at 10 bases. The CDR3 is made up of 14 amino acids. In germline, CDR1 is MRHNA, CDR2 SNTAGT. V lost 4 bases to trimming and J lost 4 bases; unmatched junction nucleotides: 0. CDR3 sequence reads: CASSGLAGTGELFF. CDR3 coding DNA: TGTGCCAGCAGTGGACTAGCGGGCACCGGGGAGCTGTTTTTT.

This clone showed up just once. The chain is built from TRBV6-1 and TRBJ2-3; D remains unclear. The CDR3 sequence is 13 residues long. Trimming stripped 6 bases from V and 2 bases from J, with 9 bases between. CDR1 is MNHNS and CDR2 is SASEGT in the germline V gene. CDR3 bases: TGTGCCAGCAGGGGTCAGCTCACAGATACGCAGTATTTT. Amino acid sequence: CASRGQLTDTQYF.

The chain recombines TRBV5-1 with TRBJ2-3; D gene unclear. V shed 4 bases and J shed 2 bases, with 14 bases lying between them. This CDR3 is 15 amino acids long. The V gene's germline CDR1 is SGHRS and CDR2 YFSETQ. CDR3 sequence reads: CASSPLGRDTDTQYF. The CDR3 DNA follows: TGCGCCAGCAGCCCCTTAGGGCGCGACACAGATACGCAGTATTTT.

This clone has only one observation. The chain carries TRBV5-8 and TRBJ1-6; tentative D call: TRBD1 (6 bases). Germline V gene data show CDR1 as SGHTS and CDR2 as YDEGEE. The CDR3 covers 18 residues. V lost 2 bases, J lost 2 bases, and 17 bases lay in between. CDR3 in amino acids: CASSFFGPGGTYNSPLHF. CDR3 sequence (DNA): TGTGCCAGCAGCTTTTTCGGGCCCGGGGGCACCTATAATTCACCCCTCCACTTT.

The chain combines TRBV2 with TRBJ1-6; D remains unclear. Per the germline V gene, CDR1 is SNHLY and CDR2 is FYNNEI. The CDR3 sequence is 16 residues long. The V end was cut by 1 base, the J end by 9 bases, with 16 bases between. CDR3 residues: CASSEGSAGVGSPLHF. The CDR3 region has the DNA TGTGCCAGCAGTGAAGGGTCGGCAGGAGTAGGTTCACCCCTCCACTTT.

This chain links TRBV11-1 with TRBJ2-1; 11 nucleotides agree with TRBD2. Germline CDR1 reads SGHAT; CDR2 reads FQDESV (reference sequence). With 7 bases clipped from V and 7 bases from J, the junction kept 9 bases outside the gene matches. This CDR3 has 15 residues. The CDR3 protein is CASTKLAGATNEQFF. As DNA, the CDR3 is TGTGCCAGCACCAAACTAGCGGGAGCTACGAATGAGCAGTTCTTC. The full variable domain, rest sourced from reference TRBV11-1 and TRBJ2-1, is EAEVAQSPRYKITEKSQAVAFWCDPISGHATLYWYRQILGQGPELLVQFQDESVVDDSQLPKDRFSAERLKGVDSTLKIQPAELGDSAMYLCASTKLAGATNEQFFGPGTRLTVL.

The chain recombines TRBV7-9 with TRBJ2-7; D unresolved. The CDR3 is 15 residues long. Germline V CDR1 and CDR2: SEHNR, FQNEAQ (reference sequence). V lost 3 bases and J lost 0, with 12 bases in between. The CDR3 is CASSFLHQASYEQYF. The CDR3 DNA is TGTGCCAGCAGCTTTTTACATCAAGCCTCCTACGAGCAGTACTTC.

The V gene is TRBV19, the J gene TRBJ2-2; perhaps TRBD1 as D (5 bases). Germline V CDR1 and CDR2: LNHDA, SQIVND (reference sequence). With 2 bases removed from V and 4 bases from J, the gap between germline ends came to 14 bases. The CDR3 is 16 residues long. CDR3 region: CASSIRAGSGTGELFF. In nucleotides, the CDR3 is TGTGCCAGTAGTATACGTGCAGGGTCGGGCACCGGGGAGCTGTTTTTT.

The genes are TRBV7-8 and TRBJ2-1; TRBD2 aligns across 7 bases. Trimming removed 4 bases from V and 0 bases from J; junction bases left unmatched: 6. This CDR3 comprises 16 residues. Germline-derived CDR1 and CDR2 are SGHVS and FQNEAQ. The CDR3: CASSSDREASYNEQFF. Here the CDR3 DNA reads TGTGCCAGCAGCTCCGACCGGGAGGCCTCCTACAATGAGCAGTTCTTC. Full variable domain (missing parts from reference TRBV7-8 and TRBJ2-1): GAGVSQSPRYKVAKRGQDVALRCDPISGHVSLFWYQQALGQGPEFLTYFQNEAQLDKSGLPSDRFFAERPEGSVSTLKIQRTQQEDSAVYLCASSSDREASYNEQFFGPGTRLTVL.

CDR3 nucleotides: TGTGCCAGCAGGGTTTCGGTAACCAAAAACATTCAGTACTTC. Its protein is CASRVSVTKNIQYF. J is TRBJ2-4 and V is TRBV2; D is unclear. V gave up 6 bases and J gave up 2 bases, with 11 bases separating them. The CDR3 runs to 14 residues. Per germline, CDR1 SNHLY and CDR2 FYNNEI.

This sequence joins TRBV4-2 and TRBJ1-2; D uncertain. The V gene lost 1 base and the J gene lost 4 bases, with 10 bases spanning the gap. The CDR3 has 14 amino acids. In germline, CDR1 is LGHNA, CDR2 YNFKEQ. DNA for the CDR3: TGTGCCAGCAGCCAAGCAGGAAACCCCTATGGCTACACCTTC. As protein: CASSQAGNPYGYTF.

The DNA of the CDR3 is TGCAGCGTTGATGGGGGACTAGCGAATGAGCAGTTCTTC. Its translation: CSVDGGLANEQFF. This chain joins TRBV29-1 and TRBJ2-1, with 10 bases that match TRBD2. Trimming took 3 bases from V and 7 from J; bases not matched to a gene: 3. Germline values: CDR1 SQVTM, CDR2 ANQGSEA. The CDR3 covers 13 residues.

The chain combines TRBV4-3 with TRBJ2-3; no clear D gene. V lost 0 bases and J lost 2, with 6 bases in between. CDR3 size: 14 residues. CDR1 is LGHNA and CDR2 is YSLEER in the germline V gene. CDR3 nucleotide sequence: TGCGCCAGCAGCCAAGACCTCTACACAGATACGCAGTATTTT. Translated: CASSQDLYTDTQYF.

The J gene is TRBJ2-3, the V gene TRBV9; TRBD1 agrees at 8 bases. The CDR3 spans 16 residues. Unmatched junction bases numbered 10, after V lost 3 bases and J lost 4 bases. The germline V gene encodes CDR1 SGDLS and CDR2 YYNGEE. CDR3 nucleotides: TGTGCCAGCAGCGGAAGACAGGGGATGGGAGCAGATACGCAGTATTTT. This translates into CASSGRQGMGADTQYF.

The rearrangement joins TRBV5-4 to TRBJ2-7, with 7 positions matching TRBD2. The germline V gene encodes CDR1 SGHNT and CDR2 YYREEE (reference sequence). The V segment lost 1 base and the J segment 0 bases; nucleotides outside the gene matches: 7. CDR3 length: 16 residues. CDR3 sequence: CASSLSGGGFSYEQYF. The CDR3 coding sequence is TGTGCCAGCAGCTTGTCGGGGGGAGGGTTCTCCTACGAGCAGTACTTC.

The chain employs TRBV2 and TRBJ2-7; D remains unclear. V was pared by 1 base and J by 6 bases, with 19 bases between. CDR1 is SNHLY and CDR2 is FYNNEI in the germline V gene. The CDR3 contains 16 residues. Here the CDR3 reads CASSEDFRGSVSEQYF. CDR3 coding DNA: TGTGCCAGCAGTGAAGATTTCCGAGGTTCCGTCTCCGAGCAGTACTTC.

The chain recombines TRBV7-9 with TRBJ1-5; TRBD1 matches 8 bases. The CDR3 runs to 17 residues. The V segment lost 1 base and the J segment 8 bases; nucleotides outside the gene matches: 13. Germline V gene lookup returns CDR1 SEHNR and CDR2 FQNEAQ (reference sequence). The DNA of the CDR3 is TGTGCCAGCAGCTTAGGGGGACAGGCCTTGCTTGGGGAGCCCCAGCATTTT. Its protein product is CASSLGGQALLGEPQHF.

The rearrangement links TRBV28 to TRBJ1-2, with D hard to call. V was cut by 1 base and J by 7 bases, with 13 bases left in between. CDR1 and CDR2 (germline): MDHEN, SYDVKM. CDR3 length: 14 residues. CDR3 nucleotides: TGTGCCAGCAGTTTATCCTGGGGTGGGCTTGGCTACACCTTC. Amino acid sequence: CASSLSWGGLGYTF.

J is TRBJ2-1 and V is TRBV5-1; 10 bases align to TRBD2. The V gene's germline CDR1 is SGHRS and CDR2 YFSETQ. The CDR3 is 16 amino acids. V shed 0 bases, J shed 9 bases, and the junction held 9 bases outside the gene matches. The CDR3 nucleotides read TGCGCCAGCAGCTTGGGGGAAGCGGGAGGGCGAAGTGAGCAGTTCTTC. Its protein is CASSLGEAGGRSEQFF.